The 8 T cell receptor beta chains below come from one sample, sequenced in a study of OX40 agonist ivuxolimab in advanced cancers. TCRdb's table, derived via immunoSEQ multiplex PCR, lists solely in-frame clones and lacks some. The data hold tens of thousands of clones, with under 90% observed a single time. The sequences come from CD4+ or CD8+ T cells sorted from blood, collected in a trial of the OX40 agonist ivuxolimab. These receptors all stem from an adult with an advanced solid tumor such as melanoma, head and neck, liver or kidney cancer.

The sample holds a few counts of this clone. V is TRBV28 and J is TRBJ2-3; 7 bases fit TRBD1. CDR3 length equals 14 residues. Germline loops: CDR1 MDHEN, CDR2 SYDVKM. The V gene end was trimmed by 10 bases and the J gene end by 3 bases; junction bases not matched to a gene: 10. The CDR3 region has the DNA TGTGCCACCAGCGTAGGGGGCGTGACAGATACGCAGTATTTT. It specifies CATSVGGVTDTQYF.

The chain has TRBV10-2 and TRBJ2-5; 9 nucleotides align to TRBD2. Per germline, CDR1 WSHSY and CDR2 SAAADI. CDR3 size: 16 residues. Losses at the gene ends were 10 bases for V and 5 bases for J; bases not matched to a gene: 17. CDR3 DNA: TGCGCCACCTCTGGGCGCGGGGGGGGCCATCGGGAGACCCAGTACTTC. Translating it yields CATSGRGGGHRETQYF.

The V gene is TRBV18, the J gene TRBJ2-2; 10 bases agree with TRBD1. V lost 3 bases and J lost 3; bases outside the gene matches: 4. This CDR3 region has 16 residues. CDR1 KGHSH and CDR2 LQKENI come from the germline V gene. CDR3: CASSPPGQGYTGELFF. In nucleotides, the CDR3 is TGTGCCAGCTCACCCCCGGGACAGGGGTACACCGGGGAGCTGTTTTTT.

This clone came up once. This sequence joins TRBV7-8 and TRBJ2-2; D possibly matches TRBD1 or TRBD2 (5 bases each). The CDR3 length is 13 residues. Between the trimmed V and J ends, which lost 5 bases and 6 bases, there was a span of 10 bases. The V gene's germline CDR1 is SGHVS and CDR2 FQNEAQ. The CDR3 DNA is TGTGCCAGCAGCCTACGGGGACCCGGGGAGCTGTTTTTT. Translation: CASSLRGPGELFF. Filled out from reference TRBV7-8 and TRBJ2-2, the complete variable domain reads GAGVSQSPRYKVAKRGQDVALRCDPISGHVSLFWYQQALGQGPEFLTYFQNEAQLDKSGLPSDRFFAERPEGSVSTLKIQRTQQEDSAVYLCASSLRGPGELFFGEGSRLTVL.

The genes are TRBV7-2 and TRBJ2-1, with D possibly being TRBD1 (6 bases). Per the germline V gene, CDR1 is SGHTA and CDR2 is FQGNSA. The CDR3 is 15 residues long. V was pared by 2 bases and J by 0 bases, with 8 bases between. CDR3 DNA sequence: TGTGCCAGCAGCTTATGGGGGCGCTCCTACAATGAGCAGTTCTTC. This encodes CASSLWGRSYNEQFF.

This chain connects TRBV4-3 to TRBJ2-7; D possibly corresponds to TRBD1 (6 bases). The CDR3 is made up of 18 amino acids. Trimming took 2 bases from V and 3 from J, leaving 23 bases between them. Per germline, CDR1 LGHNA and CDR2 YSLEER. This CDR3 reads CASSQSPFDRSAGYEQYF. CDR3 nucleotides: TGCGCCAGCAGCCAATCCCCCTTCGACAGGTCGGCCGGCTACGAGCAGTACTTC.

In DNA, the CDR3 is TGTGCCACCAGCATAGGCGAGTATAGCAATCAGCCCCAGCATTTT. Protein: CATSIGEYSNQPQHF. This chain connects TRBV15 to TRBJ1-5; D not certain. The CDR3 length is 15 residues. CDR1 and CDR2 (germline): LNHNV, YYDKDF (reference sequence). V was pared by 4 bases and J by 0 bases, with 10 bases between.

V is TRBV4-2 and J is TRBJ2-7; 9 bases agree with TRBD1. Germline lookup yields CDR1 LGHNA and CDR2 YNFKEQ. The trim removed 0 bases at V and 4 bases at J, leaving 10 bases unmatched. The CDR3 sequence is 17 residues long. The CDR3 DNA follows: TGTGCCAGCAGCCAAGATCCAGCAGGACAGGGGTTGTACGAGCAGTACTTC. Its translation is CASSQDPAGQGLYEQYF.